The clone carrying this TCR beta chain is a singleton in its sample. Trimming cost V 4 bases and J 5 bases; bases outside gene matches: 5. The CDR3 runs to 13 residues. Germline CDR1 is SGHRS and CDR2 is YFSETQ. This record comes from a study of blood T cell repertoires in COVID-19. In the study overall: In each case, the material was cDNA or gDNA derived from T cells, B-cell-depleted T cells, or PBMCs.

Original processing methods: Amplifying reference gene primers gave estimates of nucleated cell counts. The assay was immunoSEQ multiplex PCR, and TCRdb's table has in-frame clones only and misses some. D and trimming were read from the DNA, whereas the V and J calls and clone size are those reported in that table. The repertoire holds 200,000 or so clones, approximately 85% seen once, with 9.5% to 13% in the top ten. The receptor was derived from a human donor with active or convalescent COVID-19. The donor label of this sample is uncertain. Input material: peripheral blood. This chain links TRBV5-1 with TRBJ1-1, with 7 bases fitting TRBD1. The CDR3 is CASSIQGRTEAFF. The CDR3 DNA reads TGCGCCAGCAGCATACAGGGGAGGACTGAAGCTTTCTTT.